A selection of T cell receptor beta chains follows, all from one sample in a study of response to subunit inactivated influenza vaccine. TCRdb re-analysed the RT-PCR reads in MiXCR, keeping a single row per CDR3 protein. The sample lists about 190,000 distinct CDR3 sequences; about an eighth were seen once. The starting material was CD8+ T cells sorted from PBMCs, obtained about 5 days after vaccination. The receptor source for this set is a man aged 45 to 65 who received an inactivated influenza vaccine. Both conserved end residues are part of each CDR3. Each record gives: V gene, J gene, D gene, clone size, CDR3 DNA, CDR3 protein. A D gene is named only where the DNA matches it firmly. Size is omitted from some rows. Given values are once, few, many or a class for expanded clones.

TRBV9,TRBJ2-3,TRBD2,few,TGTGCCAGCAGCGCTAAAGCGGGGGGTCTCACAGATACGCAGTATTTT,CASSAKAGGLTDTQYF
TRBV20-1,TRBJ2-3,TRBD1,-,TGCAGTGCTCCACCCGACAGGGGGCGAGCAGATACGCAGTATTTT,CSAPPDRGRADTQYF
TRBV13,TRBJ2-7,-,-,TGTGCCAGCAGCTTGGGTTTAGGAGGGCCGTACTACGAGCAGTACTTC,CASSLGLGGPYYEQYF
TRBV5-1,TRBJ2-1,-,many,TGCGCCAGCAGGGGTGGACTAAGCTCCTACAATGAGCAGTTCTTC,CASRGGLSSYNEQFF
TRBV4-3,TRBJ2-1,-,-,TGCGCCAGCAGCCAAGATTCCCCGGGGGCCTCCCGTTTAGATGAGCAGTTCTTC,CASSQDSPGASRLDEQFF
TRBV6-5,TRBJ2-5,-,-,TGTGCCAGCAGTTACTCTGCGGGATCCCAAGAGACCCAGTACTTC,CASSYSAGSQETQYF
TRBV7-9,TRBJ2-4,-,few,TGTGCCAGCAGCCTGGGGCCGCGGCAGTACTTC,CASSLGPRQYF
TRBV3-1,TRBJ1-3,-,few,TGTGCCAGCAGCCAAGCATGGGCAGAAAGAAACACCATATATTTT,CASSQAWAERNTIYF
TRBV9,TRBJ2-1,TRBD2,many,TGTGCCAGCAGCGTAGATCTTAGCGGGGCCTATCGCGGCAATGAGCAGTTCTTC,CASSVDLSGAYRGNEQFF
TRBV4-2,TRBJ2-7,TRBD1,few,TGTGCCAGCAGCCACAGGGACAGGGCCTACGAGCAGTACTTC,CASSHRDRAYEQYF
TRBV20-1,TRBJ1-3,-,few,TGCAGTGCTAGTCCCGGGCCCTCTGGAAACACCATATATTTT,CSASPGPSGNTIYF
TRBV6-1,TRBJ2-5,TRBD2,many,TGTGCCAGCAGTCCTCGGGACTACCTTCCGTACCAAGAGACCCAGTACTTC,CASSPRDYLPYQETQYF
TRBV15,TRBJ2-7,TRBD2,-,TGTGCCACCAGCAGATGGACTAGCGGGCACTACGAGCAGTACTTC,CATSRWTSGHYEQYF
TRBV7-9,TRBJ2-1,-,many,TGTGCCAGCAGCCCGAGCCTGAATGAGCAGTTCTTC,CASSPSLNEQFF
TRBV7-9,TRBJ2-1,-,many,TGTGCCAGCAGCTTGGCAGGGCCCAACAATGAGCAGTTCTTC,CASSLAGPNNEQFF
TRBV3-1,TRBJ2-5,TRBD2,-,TGTGCCAGCAGCCAAGATGGACCTTTAGCGGGAGCAGTCGGGGAGACCCAGTACTTC,CASSQDGPLAGAVGETQYF
TRBV5-5,TRBJ1-4,TRBD1,-,TGTGCCAGCAGCTTGTTGTATGTCCAGGGGGATGAAAAACTGTTTTTT,CASSLLYVQGDEKLFF
TRBV14,TRBJ2-5,TRBD2,few,TGTGCCAGCAGCCAAGATGATGCCCTAGCGGGCGAACAAGAGACCCAGTACTTC,CASSQDDALAGEQETQYF
TRBV28,TRBJ2-5,TRBD1,-,TGTGCCAGCAGTAAGGACAGGGAACGAGAGACCCAGTACTTC,CASSKDRERETQYF
TRBV7-9,TRBJ2-3,TRBD2,-,TGTGCCAGCAGACCACTAGCGGGAGAGGCAGATACGCAGTATTTT,CASRPLAGEADTQYF
TRBV10-3,TRBJ1-2,-,-,TGTGCCATCAGCCACATGGGCCGCTATGGCTACACCTTC,CAISHMGRYGYTF
TRBV29-1,TRBJ1-1,-,-,TGCAGCGGGCTCGGACAGCCTGAAGCTTTCTTT,CSGLGQPEAFF
TRBV19,TRBJ2-7,-,-,TGTGCCAGTAGTATTTCCTCCGGGTTTAACTACGAGCAGTACTTC,CASSISSGFNYEQYF
TRBV11-2,TRBJ2-7,TRBD1,few,TGTGCCAGCAGCTCCCAAGGAAGAACCGGGACAGCCTTAGACGAGCAGTACTTC,CASSSQGRTGTALDEQYF
TRBV29-1,TRBJ2-2,-,-,TGCAGCGTTGTTCGGCAGGGGGAGCTGTTTTTT,CSVVRQGELFF
TRBV6-1,TRBJ2-1,TRBD2,-,TGTGCCAGCAGTATAGCGGGAGGGAGTCTTTACAATGAGCAGTTCTTC,CASSIAGGSLYNEQFF
TRBV7-2,TRBJ2-5,-,few,TGTGCCAGCAGCCTCTTTATGACAGGCGTGGAGACCCAGTACTTC,CASSLFMTGVETQYF
TRBV4-3,TRBJ2-1,-,many,TGCGCCAGCAGCCAAGATCTCAGAGCGGACTCGGGGAACAATGAGCAGTTCTTC,CASSQDLRADSGNNEQFF
TRBV4-1,TRBJ2-7,TRBD1,-,TGCGCCAGCAGCTTGCGACAGGGGGTGCCGTACGAGCAGTACTTC,CASSLRQGVPYEQYF
TRBV6-2/TRBV6-3,TRBJ2-7,-,-,TGTGCCAGCAGGCTCTACCAGGGAGCCGTACGAGACTACGAGCAGTACTTC,CASRLYQGAVRDYEQYF
TRBV7-9,TRBJ2-7,-,many,TGTGCCAGCAGTTTTGGGCAGGGGGGCTACGAGCAGTACTTC,CASSFGQGGYEQYF
TRBV5-1,TRBJ2-1,TRBD1,-,TGCGCCAGCAGCTTCGTCGGGACAGGGTTTAGTGAGAATGAGCAGTTCTTC,CASSFVGTGFSENEQFF
TRBV10-3,TRBJ2-1,TRBD2,few,TGTGCCATCAGTGAGTCTGGGGCGGGGGGGGCCTTCGATGAGCAGTTCTTC,CAISESGAGGAFDEQFF
TRBV2,TRBJ2-2,-,many,TGTGCCAGCAGCCGCCTAGCTGCGCCCCCTGACGGGGAGCTGTTTTTT,CASSRLAAPPDGELFF
TRBV5-1,TRBJ2-1,-,many,TGCGCCAGCAGCGGTGACAATGAGCAGTTCTTC,CASSGDNEQFF
TRBV19,TRBJ2-1,TRBD2,few,TGTGCCAGTAGTATAAGTGGGAGGGCGGTTGGGGAGCAGTTCTTC,CASSISGRAVGEQFF
TRBV2,TRBJ2-7,-,-,TGTGCCAGCAAATTAGCTTCGACAGGCTCCTACGAGCAGTACTTC,CASKLASTGSYEQYF
TRBV7-3,TRBJ2-2,-,few,TGTGCCAGCAGCCCCCGTAGTGGGGACCGGGAGCTGTTTTTT,CASSPRSGDRELFF